This TCR beta chain was sequenced for a study of blood T cell repertoires in COVID-19. As for the study in general: From the United States, Italy and Spain came samples of acute and convalescent COVID-19. PBMCs, B-cell-depleted T cells, or T cells were the source of the cDNA or gDNA that made up the material.

In the source study's methods: Counts of nucleated cells, estimated from reference gene primer amplification, were obtained. The protocol was immunoSEQ multiplex PCR, while the TCRdb copy is restricted to in-frame clones and leaves out a portion. Clone size and V and J calls were adopted from that table, with D and trimming inferred from the DNA. In the table there are 250,000 to 300,000 clones, around 81% of which are singletons. The CDR3 spans 15 residues. The germline CDR1 and CDR2 sequences are GTSNPN and SVGIG (reference sequence). Losses at the gene ends were 5 bases for V and 7 bases for J; bases not matched to a gene: 14. This clone was recorded once.

The V call is TRBV30, the J call TRBJ1-5, with 7 positions matching TRBD1. The sequence derives from a woman aged 60-75 years with active or convalescent COVID-19. Sequencing used peripheral blood. The CDR3, as DNA: TGTGCCTGGGACACGACAGGGAGGTTAAAGCAGCCCCAGCATTTT. It codes for CAWDTTGRLKQPQHF. The full variable domain, its missing parts supplied by reference TRBV30 and TRBJ1-5, is SQTIHQWPATLVQPVGSPLSLECTVEGTSNPNLYWYRQAAGRGLQLLFYSVGIGQISSEVPQNLSASRPQDRQFILSSKKLLLSDSGFYLCAWDTTGRLKQPQHFGDGTRLSIL.